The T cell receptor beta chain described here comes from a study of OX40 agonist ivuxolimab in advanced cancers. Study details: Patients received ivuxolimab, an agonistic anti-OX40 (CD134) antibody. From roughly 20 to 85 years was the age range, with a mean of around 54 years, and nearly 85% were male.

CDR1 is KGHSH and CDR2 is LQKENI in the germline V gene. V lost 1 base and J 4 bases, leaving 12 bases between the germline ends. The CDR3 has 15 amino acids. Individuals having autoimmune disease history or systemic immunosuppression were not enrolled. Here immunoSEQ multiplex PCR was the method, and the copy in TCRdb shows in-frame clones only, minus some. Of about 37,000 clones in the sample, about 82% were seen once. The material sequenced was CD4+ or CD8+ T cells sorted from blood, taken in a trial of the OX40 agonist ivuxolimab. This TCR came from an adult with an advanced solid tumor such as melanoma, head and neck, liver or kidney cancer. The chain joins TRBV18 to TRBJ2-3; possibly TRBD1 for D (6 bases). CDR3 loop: CASSPRDTFPDTQYF. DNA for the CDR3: TGTGCCAGCTCACCACGGGACACGTTCCCAGATACGCAGTATTTT.